This T cell receptor (beta chain) originates from a study of blood T cell repertoires in COVID-19. For the study at large: Acute-phase and convalescent COVID-19 samples originated in the United States, Italy and Spain. PBMCs, B-cell-depleted T cells, or T cells were the source of the cDNA or gDNA that made up the material.

Per the original data handling: Scientists estimated how many nucleated cells there were by amplifying reference gene primers. The table came from immunoSEQ multiplex PCR; TCRdb's copy has only in-frame clones and leaves some out. V and J calls plus clone size are reproduced from that table; the DNA served to infer D and trimming. Among about 98,000 clones listed, 81% were seen once. The germline V gene encodes CDR1 SGHRS and CDR2 YFSETQ. The CDR3 spans 12 residues. Deletions cut 2 bases from V and 12 bases from J, with 14 bases between. The V and J genes are TRBV5-1 and TRBJ1-2; D is perhaps TRBD1 (5 bases). This TCR derives from a woman aged 80 or over with acute or convalescent COVID-19. Material: peripheral blood. CDR3 in DNA: TGCGCCAGCAGCTTAAGGACGGGGGATAACACCTTC. Protein product: CASSLRTGDNTF.